The present entry profiles one TCR beta chain with its context. This clone was seen only a few times. Its antigen has not been determined. No base quality values were provided; no much bigger clone lies one nucleotide off. The data derive from a study of blood T cell repertoires in COVID-19 (dated by TCRdb to between 2020 and 2021). Study-level background: Collaborator samples came from the United States, Italy and Spain and covered acute and convalescent phases of COVID-19. The prospective study material was composed of cDNA or gDNA derived from T cells, B-cell-depleted T cells, or PBMCs. HLA class I and class II types, where available, came from metadata supplied by the sample provider rather than from assay-based typing. Subjects who had been exposed to COVID-19, were actively infected with it, or had recovered from it provided the deeply sampled blood TCRbeta repertoires that made up the dataset. The samples were drawn from the first 160 participants of the ongoing ImmuneRACE study and from some 1,300 subjects provided by 6 global collaborators. The repertoires were made available in a free public database intended to serve as a resource for research on the immune response to SARS-CoV-2. A de-identified subject ID, COVID-19 status, age in years and sex were almost always included in the sample metadata.

Study-wide findings and limitations: How much clinical and demographic metadata was included differed by source and by participant, and the metadata was provided uncurated.

Whole blood was collected in K2EDTA tubes by collaborating institutions according to the institutions' own protocols. Collaborator samples were shipped for TCRbeta analysis as frozen whole blood, isolated PBMCs, or DNA extracted from either sample type. CDR1 and CDR2, per the germline V gene, are KGHDR and SFDVKD. The CDR3 contains 18 residues, cysteine and phenylalanine counted. Solely the CDR3 DNA is kept, with 54 bases framed from the first base. Trimming leaves V shorter by 2 bases and J shorter by 3 bases, with the junction holding 11 bases beyond the gene matches. TCRbeta CDR3 regions were amplified from genomic DNA by means of the immunoSEQ Assay, a bias-controlled multiplex PCR. Under the source paper's analysis protocol: The number of nucleated cells in each sample was estimated by amplification of reference gene primers within the assay. To quantify the absolute abundance of each unique TCRbeta CDR3 rearrangement, sequence reads were collapsed and filtered. For each sample, productive Simpson clonality was calculated as the square root of Simpson's diversity index across productive rearrangements. In its TCRdb copy, this immuneACCESS table keeps in-frame sequences only and misses some clones. Where compared with another copy, unresolved V genes explain less than half of these, and the others have no known cause. The D gene and trimming were derived from the DNA, and the V and J assignments and clone size from that table. The sample records 35,000 or so clones, around 86% of which are singletons. Roughly 6% of the sample is taken by the ten largest.

The V and J segments used are TRBV24-1 and TRBJ2-1, and 8 bases in between align with TRBD2. The sequence derives from a human donor in a cohort sampled during active COVID-19. The material sequenced was peripheral blood. Here the CDR3 is given as CATSDSLRREVVYNEQFF. In nucleotides, the sequence is TGTGCCACCAGTGATTCCCTAAGGCGGGAGGTAGTCTACAATGAGCAGTTCTTC.